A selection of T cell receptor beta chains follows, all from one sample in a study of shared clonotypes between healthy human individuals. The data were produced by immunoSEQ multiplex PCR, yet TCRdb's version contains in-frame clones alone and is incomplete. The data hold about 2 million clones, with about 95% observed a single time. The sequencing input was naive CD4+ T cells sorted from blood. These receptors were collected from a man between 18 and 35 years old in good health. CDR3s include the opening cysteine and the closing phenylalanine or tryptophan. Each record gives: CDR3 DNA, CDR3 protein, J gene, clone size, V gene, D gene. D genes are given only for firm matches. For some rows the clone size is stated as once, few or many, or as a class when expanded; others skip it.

cdr3_nt: TGTGCCAGCTCACCGAACGACAGGGGTACCAATCAGCCCCAGCATTTT
cdr3_aa: CASSPNDRGTNQPQHF
j_call: TRBJ1-5
clone_size: NA
v_call: TRBV18
d_call: TRBD1

cdr3_nt: TGTGCCAGCAGCCGAGGTAGAGGCGTTTACCCCGGGGAGCTGTTTTTT
cdr3_aa: CASSRGRGVYPGELFF
j_call: TRBJ2-2
clone_size: once
v_call: TRBV7-2
d_call: NA

cdr3_nt: TGTGCCAGCAGTTTGGCGGGTCCTGGCAATCAGCCCCAGCATTTT
cdr3_aa: CASSLAGPGNQPQHF
j_call: TRBJ1-5
clone_size: NA
v_call: TRBV28
d_call: NA

cdr3_nt: TGTGCCAGCCAAGGAACCGGACAGGGTTCCTACGAGCAGTACTTC
cdr3_aa: CASQGTGQGSYEQYF
j_call: TRBJ2-7
clone_size: NA
v_call: TRBV28
d_call: TRBD1

cdr3_nt: TGTGCCTGGAGTGCCGTTATGTACCGAACCTCCTACAATGAGCAGTTCTTC
cdr3_aa: CAWSAVMYRTSYNEQFF
j_call: TRBJ2-1
clone_size: NA
v_call: TRBV30
d_call: NA

cdr3_nt: TGTGCCATCAGACAGGGGGCCCTGAACACTGAAGCTTTCTTT
cdr3_aa: CAIRQGALNTEAFF
j_call: TRBJ1-1
clone_size: NA
v_call: TRBV10-3
d_call: TRBD1

cdr3_nt: TGTGCCAGCAGTTTTGGCCGGGGGGATCTCGAGCAGTACTTC
cdr3_aa: CASSFGRGDLEQYF
j_call: TRBJ2-7
clone_size: NA
v_call: TRBV27
d_call: TRBD2

cdr3_nt: TGTGCCAGCAGTGTAGGCCTTAGCAATCAGCCCCAGCATTTT
cdr3_aa: CASSVGLSNQPQHF
j_call: TRBJ1-5
clone_size: NA
v_call: TRBV2
d_call: NA

cdr3_nt: TGTGCCAGCAGTCCGGGTGACAGGGGGCACACTGAAGCTTTCTTT
cdr3_aa: CASSPGDRGHTEAFF
j_call: TRBJ1-1
clone_size: once
v_call: TRBV6-5
d_call: TRBD1

cdr3_nt: TGTGCCAGCAGCTTTATCCGGGGCCATAACACAGATACGCAGTATTTT
cdr3_aa: CASSFIRGHNTDTQYF
j_call: TRBJ2-3
clone_size: NA
v_call: TRBV11-2
d_call: NA

cdr3_nt: TGTGCCAGCTCACCACCCAAGGGAAACACCATATATTTT
cdr3_aa: CASSPPKGNTIYF
j_call: TRBJ1-3
clone_size: NA
v_call: TRBV18
d_call: NA

cdr3_nt: TGCGCCAGCAGCCTCGATTACACGTCAGAGACCCAGTACTTC
cdr3_aa: CASSLDYTSETQYF
j_call: TRBJ2-5
clone_size: NA
v_call: TRBV4-3
d_call: NA

cdr3_nt: TGTGCCAGCAGCTTAGGGACAGGGGCCCCCGCCTACAATGAGCAGTTCTTC
cdr3_aa: CASSLGTGAPAYNEQFF
j_call: TRBJ2-1
clone_size: NA
v_call: TRBV7-9
d_call: TRBD1

cdr3_nt: TGTGCCAGCACCCCGGACAGGGGGTTTTCTAACTATGGCTACACCTTC
cdr3_aa: CASTPDRGFSNYGYTF
j_call: TRBJ1-2
clone_size: NA
v_call: TRBV13
d_call: TRBD1

cdr3_nt: TGTGCCAGCTCGGGACAGGAAAACTATGGCTACACCTTC
cdr3_aa: CASSGQENYGYTF
j_call: TRBJ1-2
clone_size: NA
v_call: TRBV2
d_call: TRBD1

cdr3_nt: TGTGCCAGCAGCCAGACCTACGGGAGGGGCAACACCTACGAGCAGTACTTC
cdr3_aa: CASSQTYGRGNTYEQYF
j_call: TRBJ2-7
clone_size: NA
v_call: TRBV7-9
d_call: TRBD2

cdr3_nt: TGTGCCAGCAGCCGGCAGCTGACTAATGAAAAACTGTTTTTT
cdr3_aa: CASSRQLTNEKLFF
j_call: TRBJ1-4
clone_size: NA
v_call: TRBV11-2
d_call: NA

cdr3_nt: TGTGCCAGGCTGACAGGGCGAGAGACCCAGTACTTC
cdr3_aa: CARLTGRETQYF
j_call: TRBJ2-5
clone_size: NA
v_call: TRBV6-5
d_call: TRBD1

cdr3_nt: TGTGCCAGCAGCGTAGTTATGGACACCGGGGAGCTGTTTTTT
cdr3_aa: CASSVVMDTGELFF
j_call: TRBJ2-2
clone_size: many
v_call: TRBV9
d_call: NA

cdr3_nt: TGTGCCAGTAGTACAAACAACGAGAATCAGCCCCAGCATTTT
cdr3_aa: CASSTNNENQPQHF
j_call: TRBJ1-5
clone_size: NA
v_call: TRBV19
d_call: NA

cdr3_nt: TGTGCCAGCAGCTTGTTTGCCACAGGGGGCGCAGGGGACGAGCAGTACTTC
cdr3_aa: CASSLFATGGAGDEQYF
j_call: TRBJ2-7
clone_size: NA
v_call: TRBV5-6
d_call: TRBD1

cdr3_nt: TGTGCCTGGAGTTCAGGGGGTCCCGGCTCCTACGAGCAGTACTTC
cdr3_aa: CAWSSGGPGSYEQYF
j_call: TRBJ2-7
clone_size: NA
v_call: TRBV30
d_call: TRBD1

cdr3_nt: TGCAGCGTTGCTGGGGAAATCAAAAACATTCAGTACTTC
cdr3_aa: CSVAGEIKNIQYF
j_call: TRBJ2-4
clone_size: NA
v_call: TRBV29-1
d_call: NA

cdr3_nt: TGCGCCAGCAGCTTGGAAATCGGCGAGCAGTACTTC
cdr3_aa: CASSLEIGEQYF
j_call: TRBJ2-7
clone_size: NA
v_call: TRBV5-1
d_call: NA

cdr3_nt: TGTGCCAGCAGCTTAAACCCAGGGGCCCCCTACGAGCAGTACTTC
cdr3_aa: CASSLNPGAPYEQYF
j_call: TRBJ2-7
clone_size: NA
v_call: TRBV7-3
d_call: NA

cdr3_nt: TGTGCCAGCAGTTCCGGGACAGTAGACCACGAGCAGTACTTC
cdr3_aa: CASSSGTVDHEQYF
j_call: TRBJ2-7
clone_size: NA
v_call: TRBV7-3
d_call: TRBD1

cdr3_nt: TGTGCCAGCAGCCAAGTGACACGAGGACAGGGTTATTTTGGGGCCAACGTCCTGACTTTC
cdr3_aa: CASSQVTRGQGYFGANVLTF
j_call: TRBJ2-6
clone_size: once
v_call: TRBV14
d_call: TRBD1

cdr3_nt: TGTGCCAGCTCACCAAGATTAGACACAGATACGCAGTATTTT
cdr3_aa: CASSPRLDTDTQYF
j_call: TRBJ2-3
clone_size: NA
v_call: TRBV18
d_call: NA

cdr3_nt: TGTGCCAGCAGTGGAAACGGGGGCTACGAGCAGTACTTC
cdr3_aa: CASSGNGGYEQYF
j_call: TRBJ2-7
clone_size: many
v_call: TRBV2
d_call: NA

cdr3_nt: TGCGCCAGCAGCTTGGACGCGTCGACGGGCTCCTACGAGCAGTACTTC
cdr3_aa: CASSLDASTGSYEQYF
j_call: TRBJ2-7
clone_size: NA
v_call: TRBV5-1
d_call: NA

cdr3_nt: TGCGCCAGCAGCCCGACCGGCAACACCGGGGAGCTGTTTTTT
cdr3_aa: CASSPTGNTGELFF
j_call: TRBJ2-2
clone_size: NA
v_call: TRBV5-1
d_call: NA

cdr3_nt: TGTGCCAGCAGTTACAATCGGGACAGGGAAACCTACGAGCAGTACTTC
cdr3_aa: CASSYNRDRETYEQYF
j_call: TRBJ2-7
clone_size: once
v_call: TRBV6-6
d_call: TRBD1

cdr3_nt: TGTGCCAGCAGCTCCGGACTAGCGGGAGCTTTGGTCTACAATGAGCAGTTCTTC
cdr3_aa: CASSSGLAGALVYNEQFF
j_call: TRBJ2-1
clone_size: NA
v_call: TRBV5-6
d_call: TRBD2

cdr3_nt: TGTGCCAGCAGCTTGGGGACAGGGGGTGGCACTGAAGCTTTCTTT
cdr3_aa: CASSLGTGGGTEAFF
j_call: TRBJ1-1
clone_size: NA
v_call: TRBV11-2
d_call: TRBD1

cdr3_nt: TGTGCCAGCAGTGAAAATGTCAGGGGAGAAGCTTTCTTT
cdr3_aa: CASSENVRGEAFF
j_call: TRBJ1-1
clone_size: NA
v_call: TRBV6-1
d_call: NA

cdr3_nt: TGTGCCAGCAGTTTATCGGGGGGCGTGGATACGCAGTATTTT
cdr3_aa: CASSLSGGVDTQYF
j_call: TRBJ2-3
clone_size: NA
v_call: TRBV28
d_call: NA

cdr3_nt: TGTGCCAGCAGCCCCCTCGGACAGGTCCCTGAAGCTTTCTTT
cdr3_aa: CASSPLGQVPEAFF
j_call: TRBJ1-1
clone_size: NA
v_call: TRBV11-2
d_call: TRBD1